Shown below are 19 T cell receptor beta chains from a single sample sequenced in a study of PD-1 blockade in classical Hodgkin lymphoma. Profiling relied on immunoSEQ multiplex PCR, and the TCRdb table lists in-frame clones only, not all of them. Altogether around 100,000 clones are present, approximately 90% being singletons, with the ten largest covering under 7.5%. Every one of the patients relapsed after autologous stem cell transplantation (brentuximab vedotin exposure was variable). This sample comprised peripheral blood mononuclear cells (PBMCs), obtained before the second cycle of nivolumab. The receptors here all came from a human donor with classical Hodgkin lymphoma.

This clone was counted between two and nine times. The rearrangement joins TRBV4-2 to TRBJ2-7; D perhaps matches TRBD2 (6 bases). The CDR3 length is 16 residues. The germline V and J ends were trimmed by 1 base and 0 bases, with 13 bases remaining between them. CDR1 is LGHNA and CDR2 is YNFKEQ in the germline V gene. CDR3 in amino acids: CASSQGPASDSYEQYF. The CDR3 nucleotides are TGTGCCAGCAGCCAAGGGCCGGCTAGCGACTCCTACGAGCAGTACTTC.

As to this clone: Other nucleotide sequences in the sample specify the same CDR3. J is TRBJ1-1 and V is TRBV6-5, with a possible D match to TRBD1 (5 bases). Trimming took 6 bases from V and 4 from J, leaving 15 bases between them. This CDR3 is built from 14 residues. The germline V gene encodes CDR1 MNHEY and CDR2 SVGAGI. CDR3 bases: TGTGCCAGCAGACGAGGGGTTTCCACCACTGAAGCTTTCTTT. This encodes CASRRGVSTTEAFF.

V gene TRBV7-9 combines with J gene TRBJ1-1, with D possibly matching TRBD1 (6 bases). This CDR3 is 15 amino acids long. Germline CDR1 SEHNR, CDR2 FQNEAQ (reference sequence). The V end lost 5 bases, the J end lost 1 base, and 14 bases lay between the germline ends. The CDR3 DNA sequence: TGTGCCAGCAGCCAGGGTCACAGGGAGAACACTGAAGCTTTCTTT. It codes for CASSQGHRENTEAFF.

The V and J genes are TRBV5-1 and TRBJ2-5; 8 positions match TRBD2. Germline loops: CDR1 SGHRS, CDR2 YFSETQ. The CDR3 totals 15 residues. With 4 bases clipped from V and 4 bases from J, the junction kept 9 bases outside the gene matches. The CDR3 DNA reads TGCGCCAGCAGCCCACTGGGGCGGGGGGTAGAGACCCAGTACTTC. Residues: CASSPLGRGVETQYF.

The chain uses TRBV7-8 and TRBJ1-5; no clear D. CDR1 is SGHVS and CDR2 is FQNEAQ in the germline V gene. The CDR3 consists of 15 residues. V was pared by 3 bases and J by 1 base, with 10 bases between. CDR3 sequence reads: CASSFNGISNQPQHF. The DNA of the CDR3 is TGTGCCAGCAGCTTCAACGGGATAAGCAATCAGCCCCAGCATTTT. Combining the CDR3 with reference TRBV7-8 and TRBJ1-5 gives the whole variable domain GAGVSQSPRYKVAKRGQDVALRCDPISGHVSLFWYQQALGQGPEFLTYFQNEAQLDKSGLPSDRFFAERPEGSVSTLKIQRTQQEDSAVYLCASSFNGISNQPQHFGDGTRLSIL.

V is TRBV5-6 and J is TRBJ1-5; D remains unclear. The CDR3 contains 17 residues. CDR1 and CDR2 (germline): SGHDT, YYEEEE. Trimming pared 2 bases from V and 7 bases from J, leaving 22 bases between. This CDR3 reads CASSLYIGRPGYQPQHF. The CDR3, as DNA: TGTGCCAGCAGCTTATACATCGGACGGCCAGGATACCAGCCCCAGCATTTT.

This clone has just one count. J is TRBJ2-1 and V is TRBV29-1; D uncertain. The CDR3 contains 12 residues. The germline V gene encodes CDR1 SQVTM and CDR2 ANQGSEA. V lost 3 bases, J lost 2 bases, and 5 bases lay in between. DNA of the CDR3: TGCAGCGTTGAGCGCGCCTACAATGAGCAGTTCTTC. It encodes CSVERAYNEQFF.

The chain employs TRBV10-3 and TRBJ2-7, with 10 bases fitting TRBD1. This CDR3 spans 13 amino acids. The germline V gene encodes CDR1 ENHRY and CDR2 SYGVKD. Unmatched junction bases numbered 8, after V lost 9 bases and J lost 6 bases. The CDR3 DNA is TGTGCCATTCACCGGGACAGGGGAGGCGAGCAGTACTTC. It codes for CAIHRDRGGEQYF.

The V and J genes are TRBV7-9 and TRBJ2-5, with 10 bases aligning to TRBD2. The CDR3 covers 15 residues. Germline V gene lookup returns CDR1 SEHNR and CDR2 FQNEAQ (reference sequence). Losses at the gene ends were 5 bases for V and 4 bases for J; bases not matched to a gene: 7. The CDR3 DNA follows: TGTGCCAGCAGCGGGCCTAGCGGGGGATCAGAGACCCAGTACTTC. Its protein is CASSGPSGGSETQYF.

This chain joins TRBV7-2 and TRBJ1-1; D gene unclear. The CDR3 length is 13 residues. V lost 6 bases to trimming and J lost 1 base, with 9 bases between them. The germline gives CDR1 SGHTA, CDR2 FQGNSA. The CDR3 spells CASRWVGNTEAFF. The CDR3 DNA reads as TGTGCCAGCAGATGGGTAGGGAACACTGAAGCTTTCTTT.

J is TRBJ2-7 and V is TRBV7-9, with TRBD2 as a possible D gene (5 bases). The CDR3 is made up of 12 amino acids. The V and J ends lost 0 bases and 12 bases respectively, with 12 bases between them. The germline V gene has CDR1 SEHNR and CDR2 FQNEAQ (reference sequence). CDR3 sequence (DNA): TGTGCCAGCAGCTTAGCGAGGGATGGTCCGTACTTC. Its translation: CASSLARDGPYF. The entire variable domain, with the rest obtained from reference TRBV7-9 and TRBJ2-7, is as follows: DTGVSQNPRHKITKRGQNVTFRCDPISEHNRLYWYRQTLGQGPEFLTYFQNEAQLEKSRLLSDRFSAERPKGSFSTLEIQRTEQGDSAMYLCASSLARDGPYFGPGTRLTVT.

The chain links TRBV6-5 to TRBJ2-4; D is perhaps TRBD1 (5 bases). The CDR3 loop spans 15 amino acids. With 5 bases removed from V and 0 bases from J, the gap between germline ends came to 11 bases. Looked up from germline, CDR1 is MNHEY and CDR2 is SVGAGI. CDR3 residues: CASSTGRLAKNIQYF. As DNA, the CDR3 is TGTGCCAGCAGTACAGGCCGTCTAGCCAAAAACATTCAGTACTTC.

The chain is built from TRBV28 and TRBJ2-7; D gene uncertain. This CDR3 is built from 15 residues. The germline V gene encodes CDR1 MDHEN and CDR2 SYDVKM. With 5 bases removed from V and 3 bases from J, the gap between germline ends came to 17 bases. The chain's CDR3 is CASSIPSGRNYEQYF. CDR3 coding DNA: TGTGCCAGCAGTATCCCCTCCGGTCGTAACTACGAGCAGTACTTC. The full variable domain, its missing parts supplied by reference TRBV28 and TRBJ2-7, is DVKVTQSSRYLVKRTGEKVFLECVQDMDHENMFWYRQDPGLGLRLIYFSYDVKMKEKGDIPEGYSVSREKKERFSLILESASTNQTSMYLCASSIPSGRNYEQYFGPGTRLTVT.

The chain couples TRBV7-6 to TRBJ2-2, with TRBD1 identical over 7 bases. The CDR3 has 16 residues. Losses at the gene ends were 5 bases for V and 0 bases for J; bases not matched to a gene: 6. Germline CDR1 reads SGHVS; CDR2 reads FNYEAQ. CDR3 bases: TGTGCCAGCAGCCCCGGACAGGCCGCGAACACCGGGGAGCTGTTTTTT. Residues: CASSPGQAANTGELFF.

The rearrangement links TRBV30 to TRBJ1-4; 11 bases map to TRBD1. The germline V gene has CDR1 GTSNPN and CDR2 SVGIG (reference sequence). V shed 6 bases and J 7 bases; nucleotides not matched to a gene: 10. The CDR3 extends over 15 amino acids. CDR3 residues: CACRPRTGGTEKLFF. CDR3 nucleotide sequence: TGTGCCTGTCGCCCTAGGACAGGGGGCACTGAAAAACTGTTTTTT.

This clone appeared a single time. V usage is TRBV7-2 and J usage is TRBJ2-1; 7 bases fit TRBD1. The CDR3 totals 11 residues. Germline assignment: CDR1 SGHTA and CDR2 FQGNSA. J was trimmed by 14 bases and V by 3 bases; bases with no gene match: 4. The CDR3 protein is CASSLTGLKFF. In DNA form, the CDR3 reads TGTGCCAGCAGCTTGACAGGGTTGAAGTTCTTC.

This chain joins TRBV30 and TRBJ1-1; a possible D gene is TRBD1 (5 bases). The length of the CDR3 is 13 residues. V was clipped by 1 base and J by 8 bases, with 14 bases between them. Germline V lookup: CDR1 GTSNPN, CDR2 SVGIG (reference sequence). For the CDR3, the DNA is TGTGCCTGGAGTGAGGGGCCAGCTTTAGAAGCTTTCTTT. Amino acids: CAWSEGPALEAFF.

The V and J genes are TRBV28 and TRBJ2-1; D is uncertain. Between the trimmed V and J ends, which lost 2 bases and 10 bases, there was a span of 36 bases. From germline, CDR1 is MDHEN and CDR2 SYDVKM. The CDR3 has 21 residues. CDR3 coding DNA: TGTGCCAGCAGTTTACGGCATGATTTTCTTGGGGTAGGTAGGATCCCTAAGGAGCAGTTCTTC. Encoded protein: CASSLRHDFLGVGRIPKEQFF.

This clone is a singleton in its sample. The rearrangement joins TRBV27 to TRBJ2-2; D is undetermined. Germline V gives CDR1 MNHEY, CDR2 SMNVEV (reference sequence). V was clipped by 2 bases and J by 5 bases, with 12 bases between them. The CDR3 has 15 amino acids. The CDR3, as DNA: TGTGCCAGCAGTTTAAGAGGACGTAGGACCGGGGAGCTGTTTTTT. Translating it yields CASSLRGRRTGELFF.